One sample yielded the 9 T cell receptor beta chains listed below, sequenced in a study of human T cells and chemical hapten exposure. TCRdb reprocessed the RACE reads with MiXCR, giving one entry per CDR3 protein. The repertoire holds roughly 52,000 distinct CDR3 sequences, 8% to 13% seen once, with 1.8% in the top ten. The time point here: patch test 1, 2 weeks after DPC sensitization. Treatment specified: therapeutic diphenylcyclopropenone sensitization with weekly scalp DPC. The authors extracted total RNA from unfractionated whole blood. The material was whole blood, obtained in connection with sensitization to the hapten diphenylcyclopropenone (DPC). Receptor source: a woman in her thirties or forties with alopecia areata. Some clones in this sample may be carry-over from other donors' samples.

This sequence joins TRBV4-3 and TRBJ2-2; TRBD1 might be the D (5 bases). The CDR3 consists of 18 residues. Germline values: CDR1 LGHNA, CDR2 YSLEER. Trimming pared 1 base from V and 4 bases from J, leaving 19 bases between. CDR3 sequence: CASSQVARAGVRTGELFF. The CDR3 DNA reads as TGCGCCAGCAGCCAAGTTGCCAGGGCAGGAGTCCGCACCGGGGAGCTGTTTTTT.

This clonotype was picked up many times. The J gene is TRBJ1-1, the V gene TRBV7-9, with 7 bases fitting TRBD1. The germline gives CDR1 SEHNR, CDR2 FQNEAQ (reference sequence). This CDR3 is built from 13 residues. Trimming cost V 1 base and J 9 bases; bases outside gene matches: 5. Written as DNA, the CDR3 is TGTGCCAGCAGCTTAGGGACAGGAGCCCAAGCTTTCTTT. The encoded protein is CASSLGTGAQAFF.

This clonotype was detected only a few times. This chain links TRBV5-6 with TRBJ2-7; no definite D call. Germline assignment: CDR1 SGHDT and CDR2 YYEEEE. The V end was cut by 0 bases, the J end by 7 bases, with 14 bases between. The CDR3 length is 14 residues. This chain's CDR3 is CASSLGTLSREQYF. CDR3 DNA: TGTGCCAGCAGCTTGGGGACCCTTTCGAGGGAGCAGTACTTC.

This clonotype was counted only a few times. This chain connects TRBV25-1 to TRBJ2-1, with 7 nucleotides matching TRBD2. The V segment lost 2 bases and the J segment 2 bases; nucleotides outside the gene matches: 9. The CDR3 contains 17 residues. In germline, CDR1 is MGHDK, CDR2 SYGVNS. The CDR3, as DNA: TGTGCCAGCAGTGAAAGTGGGTGGCGGGGGACCTACAATGAGCAGTTCTTC. Translated, it gives CASSESGWRGTYNEQFF.

This clonotype was counted many times. CDR3 residues: CASSQFRDRGYNEQFF. Written as DNA, the CDR3 is TGTGCCAGCTCACAATTCCGGGACAGGGGATACAATGAGCAGTTCTTC. V is TRBV18 and J is TRBJ2-1; 10 bases line up with TRBD1. With V trimmed by 4 bases and J by 4 bases, 7 bases remained unmatched. This CDR3 is 16 amino acids long. Germline V gene lookup returns CDR1 KGHSH and CDR2 LQKENI.

A few counts support this clonotype. The V gene is TRBV29-1, the J gene TRBJ2-1; 7 bases align to TRBD2. The J segment lost 10 bases and the V segment lost 4 bases, leaving 10 bases of the junction unmatched. The CDR3 totals 13 residues. The germline V gene has CDR1 SQVTM and CDR2 ANQGSEA. The chain's CDR3 is CSVVAGVTEEQFF. The CDR3, as DNA: TGCAGCGTTGTCGCGGGGGTGACGGAAGAGCAGTTCTTC.

This clonotype appeared many times. The J gene is TRBJ1-2, the V gene TRBV29-1; D not resolved. Germline V gives CDR1 SQVTM, CDR2 ANQGSEA. The CDR3 is made up of 14 amino acids. V was trimmed by 4 bases and J by 0 bases, leaving 12 bases between them. The CDR3 DNA reads TGCAGCGTTGTTGAGAGTGCTTCTAACTATGGCTACACCTTC. Translating gives CSVVESASNYGYTF. The variable domain in full, with the rest retrieved from reference TRBV29-1 and TRBJ1-2, is SAVISQKPSRDICQRGTSLTIQCQVDSQVTMMFWYRQQPGQSLTLIATANQGSEATYESGFVIDKFPISRPNLTFSTLTVSNMSPEDSSIYLCSVVESASNYGYTFGSGTRLTVV.

This clonotype was recorded at least ten times. The chain links TRBV18 to TRBJ2-1; D call uncertain. V dropped 6 bases and J dropped 0 bases, with 9 bases sitting between them. Germline V lookup: CDR1 KGHSH, CDR2 LQKENI. The CDR3 spans 14 residues. The CDR3 protein is CASSLQPSYNEQFF. Here the CDR3 DNA reads TGTGCCAGCTCCCTTCAGCCCTCCTACAATGAGCAGTTCTTC. The full variable domain, completed using reference TRBV18 and TRBJ2-1, is NAGVMQNPRHLVRRRGQEARLRCSPMKGHSHVYWYRQLPEEGLKFMVYLQKENIIDESGMPKERFSAEFPKEGPSILRIQQVVRGDSAAYFCASSLQPSYNEQFFGPGTRLTVL.

This clonotype has at least ten counts. The CDR3 DNA reads TGTGCCACCGCCGGGACTAGCGTCTACGAGCAGTACTTC. Translation: CATAGTSVYEQYF. This chain connects TRBV2 to TRBJ2-7; TRBD2 matches at 10 bases. This CDR3 contains 13 residues. Germline CDR1 is SNHLY and CDR2 is FYNNEI. V lost 10 bases and J lost 3; bases outside the gene matches: 6.